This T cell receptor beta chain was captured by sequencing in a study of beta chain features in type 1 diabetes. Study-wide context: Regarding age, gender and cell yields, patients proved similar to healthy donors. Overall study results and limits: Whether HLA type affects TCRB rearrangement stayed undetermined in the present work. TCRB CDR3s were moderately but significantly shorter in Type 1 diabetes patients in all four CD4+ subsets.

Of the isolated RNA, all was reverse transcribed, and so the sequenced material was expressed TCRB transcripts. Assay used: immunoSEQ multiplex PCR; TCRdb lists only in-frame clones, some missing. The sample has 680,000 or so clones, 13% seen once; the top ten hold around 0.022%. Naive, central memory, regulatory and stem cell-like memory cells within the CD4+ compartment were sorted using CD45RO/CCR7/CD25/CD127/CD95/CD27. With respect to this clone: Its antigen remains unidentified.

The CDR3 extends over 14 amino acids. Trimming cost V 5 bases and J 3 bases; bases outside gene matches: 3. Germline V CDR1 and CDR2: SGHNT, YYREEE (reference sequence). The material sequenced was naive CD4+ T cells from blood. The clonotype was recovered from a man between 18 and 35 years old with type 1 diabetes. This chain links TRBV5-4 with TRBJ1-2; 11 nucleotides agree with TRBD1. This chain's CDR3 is CASREGQGDYGYTF. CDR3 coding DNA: TGTGCCAGCAGAGAGGGACAGGGGGACTATGGCTACACCTTC.